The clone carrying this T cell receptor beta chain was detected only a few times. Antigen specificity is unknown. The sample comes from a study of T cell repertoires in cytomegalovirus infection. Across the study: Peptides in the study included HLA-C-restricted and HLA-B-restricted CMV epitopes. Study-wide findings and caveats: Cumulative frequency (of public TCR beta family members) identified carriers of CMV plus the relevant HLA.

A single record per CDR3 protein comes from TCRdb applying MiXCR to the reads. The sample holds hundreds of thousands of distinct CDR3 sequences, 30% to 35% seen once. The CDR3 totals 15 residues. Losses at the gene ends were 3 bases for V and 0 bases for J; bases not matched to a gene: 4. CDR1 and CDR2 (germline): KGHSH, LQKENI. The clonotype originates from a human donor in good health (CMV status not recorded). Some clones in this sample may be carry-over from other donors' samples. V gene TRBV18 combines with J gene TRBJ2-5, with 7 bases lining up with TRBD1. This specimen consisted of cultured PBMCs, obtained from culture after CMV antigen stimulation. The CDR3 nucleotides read TGTGCCAGCTCACCCGGGACAGATTACCAAGAGACCCAGTACTTC. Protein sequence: CASSPGTDYQETQYF.